This T cell receptor beta chain was sequenced in a study of cytomegalovirus exposure and HLA in healthy donors. Study at large: Genotyping of roughly 400 donors showed that about 83% belonged to the Caucasian-associated ancestry cluster.

On this clone: What it binds is not known.

Germline lookup yields CDR1 SEHNR and CDR2 FQNEAQ (reference sequence). The CDR3 has 15 residues. With 5 bases removed from V and 13 bases from J, the gap between germline ends came to 26 bases. The PCR employed 60 Vbeta primers together with 13 Jbeta primers. The repertoire was sequenced with immunoSEQ multiplex PCR; TCRdb's copy has only in-frame clones and lacks some. The profile shows more than 85,000 clones, more than 65% of them singletons. Broader study findings: Most sequenced TCRs were rare (though some public TCRs occurred in many donors). A later analysis by the authors found several of the most significant clusters apparently linked to common viral pathogens. Reportedly, a later analysis found an Asian-associated ancestry cluster had fewer N-insertions than the roughly 670-donor mean.

The chain employs TRBV7-9 and TRBJ1-2; a weak D match, TRBD1 (6 bases). Sequencing was carried out using PBMCs. This sequence originates from a woman between 50 and 59 years old in good health and CMV-seropositive. CDR3 DNA: TGTGCCAGCAGCATCCACAGGGACGAGCCCGAATTGTCCACCTTC. Protein sequence: CASSIHRDEPELSTF.